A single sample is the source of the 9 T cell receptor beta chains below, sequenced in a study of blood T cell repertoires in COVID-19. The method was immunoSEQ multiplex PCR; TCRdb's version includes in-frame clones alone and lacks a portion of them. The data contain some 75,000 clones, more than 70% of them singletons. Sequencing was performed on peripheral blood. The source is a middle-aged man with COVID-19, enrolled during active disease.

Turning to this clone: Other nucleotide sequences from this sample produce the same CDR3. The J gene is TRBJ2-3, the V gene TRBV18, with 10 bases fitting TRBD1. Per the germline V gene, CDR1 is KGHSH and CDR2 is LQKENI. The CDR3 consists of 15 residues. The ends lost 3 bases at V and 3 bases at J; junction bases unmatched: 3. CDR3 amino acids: CASSPPGQGTDTQYF. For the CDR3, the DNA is TGTGCCAGCTCACCCCCGGGACAGGGGACAGATACGCAGTATTTT. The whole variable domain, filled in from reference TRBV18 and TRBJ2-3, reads NAGVMQNPRHLVRRRGQEARLRCSPMKGHSHVYWYRQLPEEGLKFMVYLQKENIIDESGMPKERFSAEFPKEGPSILRIQQVVRGDSAAYFCASSPPGQGTDTQYFGPGTRLTVL.

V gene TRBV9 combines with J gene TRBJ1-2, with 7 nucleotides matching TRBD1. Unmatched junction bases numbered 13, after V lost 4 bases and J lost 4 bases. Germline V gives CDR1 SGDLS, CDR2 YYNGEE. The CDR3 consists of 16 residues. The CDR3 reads CASSYPRGQPGYGYTF. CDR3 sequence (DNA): TGTGCCAGCAGCTACCCTCGGGGACAGCCTGGCTATGGCTACACCTTC.

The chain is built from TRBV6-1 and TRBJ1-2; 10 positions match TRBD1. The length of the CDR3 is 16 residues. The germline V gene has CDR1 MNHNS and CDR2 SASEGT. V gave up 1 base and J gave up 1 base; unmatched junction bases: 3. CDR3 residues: CASSEGGQGSNYGYTF. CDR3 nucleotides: TGTGCCAGCAGTGAAGGGGGACAGGGGAGTAACTATGGCTACACCTTC.

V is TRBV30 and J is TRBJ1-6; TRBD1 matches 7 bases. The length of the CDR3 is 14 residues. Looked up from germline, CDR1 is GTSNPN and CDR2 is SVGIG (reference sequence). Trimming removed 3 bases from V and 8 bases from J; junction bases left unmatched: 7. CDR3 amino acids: CAWRSRGIDSPLHF. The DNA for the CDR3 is TGTGCCTGGAGGTCCAGGGGGATCGATTCACCCCTCCACTTT.

CDR3 nucleotide sequence: TGTGCCAGCAGTTGGACTTCCCAAGAGACCCAGTACTTC. Translated, it gives CASSWTSQETQYF. J is TRBJ2-5 and V is TRBV6-5; possibly TRBD2 for D (5 bases). V lost 4 bases and J lost 1, with 7 bases in between. The CDR3 contains 13 residues. The germline gives CDR1 MNHEY, CDR2 SVGAGI.

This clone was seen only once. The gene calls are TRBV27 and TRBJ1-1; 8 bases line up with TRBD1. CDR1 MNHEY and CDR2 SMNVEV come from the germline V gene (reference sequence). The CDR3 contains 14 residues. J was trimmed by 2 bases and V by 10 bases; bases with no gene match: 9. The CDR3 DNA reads TGTGCCACCTCCCCAGGGGGCTCCAACACTGAAGCTTTCTTT. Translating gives CATSPGGSNTEAFF.

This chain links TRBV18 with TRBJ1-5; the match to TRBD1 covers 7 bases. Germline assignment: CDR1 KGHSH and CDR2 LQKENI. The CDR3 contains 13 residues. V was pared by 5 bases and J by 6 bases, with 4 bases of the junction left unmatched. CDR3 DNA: TGTGCCAGCTCATTTGACAGGGCTCAGCCCCAGCATTTT. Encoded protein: CASSFDRAQPQHF.

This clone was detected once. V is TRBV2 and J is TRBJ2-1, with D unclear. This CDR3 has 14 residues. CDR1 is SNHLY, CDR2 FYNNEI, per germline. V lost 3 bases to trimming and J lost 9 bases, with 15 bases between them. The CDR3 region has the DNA TGTGCCAGCAGTGAGTACGGTAGTATTATTGAGCAGTTCTTC. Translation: CASSEYGSIIEQFF. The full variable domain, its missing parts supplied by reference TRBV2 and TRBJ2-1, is EPEVTQTPSHQVTQMGQEVILRCVPISNHLYFYWYRQILGQKVEFLVSFYNNEISEKSEIFDDQFSVERPDGSNFTLKIRSTKLEDSAMYFCASSEYGSIIEQFFGPGTRLTVL.

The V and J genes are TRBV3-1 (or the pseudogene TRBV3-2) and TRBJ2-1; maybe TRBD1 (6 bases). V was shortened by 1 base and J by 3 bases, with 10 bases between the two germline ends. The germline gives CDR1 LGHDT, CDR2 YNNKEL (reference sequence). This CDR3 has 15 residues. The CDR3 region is CASSQVSGVYNEQFF. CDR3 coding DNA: TGTGCCAGCAGCCAAGTCTCAGGGGTCTACAATGAGCAGTTCTTC.